This TCR beta chain was captured by sequencing in a study of shared clonotypes between healthy human individuals. On the study more broadly: The composition of the donors was two women and a few men aged 18 to 49.

The V gene's germline CDR1 is SGHVS and CDR2 FQNEAQ. The CDR3 has 14 residues. J lost 3 bases, V lost 6 bases, and 5 bases had no gene match. Here immunoSEQ multiplex PCR was the method, and the copy in TCRdb shows in-frame clones only, minus some. The profile shows about half a million clones, around 79% of them singletons. The source material was PBMCs. This clonotype was obtained from a woman aged 40 to 50 in good health. Some clones in this sample may be carry-over from other donors' samples. This chain connects TRBV7-8 to TRBJ1-5; TRBD1 matches at 7 bases. The CDR3 nucleotides read TGTGCCAGCAGTCGGGACAGTCTCAATCAGCCCCAGCATTTT. It specifies CASSRDSLNQPQHF.